This T cell receptor beta chain was documented in a study of control samples from healthy donors and cancer patients. Sequencing used immunoSEQ multiplex PCR; TCRdb keeps in-frame clones, though not all of them. The sample has 70,000 to 85,000 clones; 75% to 85% are singletons. This sequence was found in a man aged 55 to 70 with head and neck cancer. What was sequenced was PBMCs.

The CDR3 coding sequence is TGTGCCAGCAGTTCCCTTCGGAGCGGCCAAGAGACCCAGTACTTC. Translation: CASSSLRSGQETQYF. The V gene is TRBV27, the J gene TRBJ2-5, with D perhaps matching TRBD2 (5 bases). The CDR3 runs to 15 residues. V lost 4 bases to trimming and J lost 1 base, with 13 bases between them. CDR1 is MNHEY, CDR2 SMNVEV, per germline (reference sequence).